Presented here are 3 T cell receptor beta chains from one specimen sequenced in a study of blood T cell repertoires in COVID-19. Measured with immunoSEQ multiplex PCR; TCRdb has only the in-frame clones, and not every one. The sample holds some 100,000 clones, almost 80% seen once. The sequenced sample consisted of peripheral blood. The receptors come from a human donor in a cohort sampled during active COVID-19.

The chain has TRBV6-5 and TRBJ1-6; D might be TRBD1 (6 bases). Trimming pared 6 bases from V and 8 bases from J, leaving 14 bases between. The CDR3 length is 14 residues. Germline CDR1 is MNHEY and CDR2 is SVGAGI. The CDR3 protein is CASRTGPRDSPLHF. CDR3 DNA: TGTGCCAGCAGAACAGGGCCTCGCGATTCACCCCTCCACTTT.

The chain carries TRBV13 and TRBJ2-7; TRBD1 matches at 7 bases. The germline gives CDR1 PRHDT, CDR2 FYEKMQ (reference sequence). The CDR3 runs 15 residues. The ends lost 5 bases at V and 4 bases at J; junction bases unmatched: 11. The CDR3 region is CASSKTATGRYEQYF. The CDR3 bases are TGTGCCAGCAGCAAAACCGCGACAGGGCGGTACGAGCAGTACTTC.

This clone has a handful of counts. This chain connects TRBV28 to TRBJ1-2, with 10 bases that match TRBD1. This CDR3 spans 11 amino acids. Germline assignment: CDR1 MDHEN and CDR2 SYDVKM. V gave up 6 bases and J gave up 10 bases; unmatched junction bases: 2. CDR3: CASSGTGDYTF. The CDR3, as DNA: TGTGCCAGCAGCGGGACAGGGGACTACACCTTC.